The clone carrying this T cell receptor beta chain has a count of ten or more. Its antigen is unknown. This CDR3 has 15 amino acids. Trimming stripped 1 base from V and 0 bases from J, with 11 bases between. From germline, CDR1 is SGHRS and CDR2 YFSETQ. TCRdb reprocessed the 5' RACE reads with MiXCR, giving one entry per CDR3 protein. The sample holds around 890,000 distinct CDR3 sequences; roughly 12% are singletons and the top ten take 0.45% to 0.6%. These data belong to a study of CD8 T cells in ankylosing spondylitis. Study observations and caveats: Reactive arthritis synovial fluid and blood previously showed some of these motif variants. Disease-linked clones were found to be CD8+ and relatively rare in peripheral blood. Within ankylosing spondylitis blood, a TCR beta motif made up of seven or eight highly homologous variants appeared to be characteristic. Reports say disease-linked clones showed up significantly more in matched ankylosing spondylitis synovial fluid.

The receptor was isolated from a male donor with ankylosing spondylitis. Sequenced material: blood, either unsorted or a sorted T cell fraction (not recorded which). The chain combines TRBV5-1 with TRBJ2-7; the D is unclear. The CDR3 spells CASSLLAVSSYEQYF. The CDR3 coding sequence is TGCGCCAGCAGCTTGTTAGCCGTCAGCTCCTACGAGCAGTACTTC.